This entry lists 15 T cell receptor beta chains sequenced from one sample in a study of OX40 agonist ivuxolimab in advanced cancers. The table came from immunoSEQ multiplex PCR; TCRdb's copy has only in-frame clones and leaves some out. The sample consists of approximately 48,000 clones, about 87% of them appearing once. This material consisted of CD4+ or CD8+ T cells sorted from blood, taken in a trial of the OX40 agonist ivuxolimab. The source of these receptors is an adult with an advanced solid tumor such as melanoma, head and neck, liver or kidney cancer.

The J gene is TRBJ2-1, the V gene TRBV7-8; a weak D match, TRBD1 (6 bases). Germline V CDR1 and CDR2: SGHVS, FQNEAQ. This CDR3 spans 17 amino acids. Trimming took off 4 bases at V and 0 bases at J, with 16 bases between the two ends. The CDR3 reads CASSSHRALSSYNEQFF. DNA of the CDR3: TGTGCCAGCAGCTCCCACAGGGCACTGAGCTCCTACAATGAGCAGTTCTTC.

The rearrangement joins TRBV27 to TRBJ1-2; D is undetermined. The CDR3 has 13 residues. The V end lost 5 bases, the J end lost 6 bases, and 13 bases lay between the germline ends. Germline values: CDR1 MNHEY, CDR2 SMNVEV (reference sequence). In DNA, the CDR3 is TGTGCCAGCAGTGACTATACCGGGGATGGCTACACCTTC. This gives the protein CASSDYTGDGYTF.

This chain connects TRBV27 to TRBJ2-2; D call uncertain. The CDR3 sequence is 15 residues long. Trimming removed 9 bases from V and 6 bases from J, with 20 bases in between. The germline V gene has CDR1 MNHEY and CDR2 SMNVEV (reference sequence). For the CDR3, the DNA is TGTGCCAGATGTTTGCCCTCCTTCTACTCCGGGGAGCTGTTTTTT. Its protein is CARCLPSFYSGELFF.

The chain links TRBV25-1 to TRBJ2-5; D ambiguous. This CDR3 comprises 12 residues. The germline V and J ends were trimmed by 2 bases and 3 bases, with 4 bases remaining between them. The germline gives CDR1 MGHDK, CDR2 SYGVNS. The DNA for the CDR3 is TGTGCCAGCAGTGAACTTGAAGAGACCCAGTACTTC. The encoded protein is CASSELEETQYF. Filled out from reference TRBV25-1 and TRBJ2-5, the complete variable domain reads EADIYQTPRYLVIGTGKKITLECSQTMGHDKMYWYQQDPGMELHLIHYSYGVNSTEKGDLSSESTVSRIRTEHFPLTLESARPSHTSQYLCASSELEETQYFGPGTRLLVL.

This chain uses TRBV29-1 with TRBJ1-2, with no clear D. Trimming took 4 bases from V and 3 from J, leaving 12 bases between them. CDR3 size: 13 residues. CDR1 and CDR2 (germline): SQVTM, ANQGSEA. CDR3 residues: CSVVSEGDYGYTF. The CDR3 DNA reads as TGCAGCGTTGTTTCGGAGGGAGACTATGGCTACACCTTC.

The chain employs TRBV7-7 and TRBJ2-1; 10 nucleotides match TRBD2. The V gene's germline CDR1 is SSHAT and CDR2 FNYEAQ (reference sequence). J lost 7 bases, V lost 5 bases, and 8 bases had no gene match. This CDR3 comprises 15 residues. The CDR3, as DNA: TGTGCCAGCAGCCTCAGCGGGGGGGCGATTAATGAGCAGTTCTTC. Translated: CASSLSGGAINEQFF.

The chain links TRBV6-1 to TRBJ1-5; 9 bases are a match to TRBD1. This CDR3 contains 14 residues. The J segment lost 6 bases and the V segment lost 6 bases, leaving 6 bases of the junction unmatched. CDR1 and CDR2 from the germline V gene are MNHNS and SASEGT. The CDR3 nucleotides read TGTGCCAGCAGCTACACAGGGGGCGTTCAGCCCCAGCATTTT. Residues: CASSYTGGVQPQHF.

The chain is built from TRBV5-4 and TRBJ1-2, with D uncertain. Germline V gene lookup returns CDR1 SGHNT and CDR2 YYREEE (reference sequence). The CDR3 loop spans 14 amino acids. V lost 0 bases to trimming and J lost 2 bases, with 8 bases between them. CDR3 sequence reads: CASSLEELNYGYTF. The CDR3 DNA sequence: TGTGCCAGCAGCTTGGAAGAATTAAACTATGGCTACACCTTC.

The chain carries TRBV7-6 and TRBJ2-3; 7 bases are a match to TRBD2. This CDR3 is 16 amino acids long. Germline V gene lookup returns CDR1 SGHVS and CDR2 FNYEAQ. The V and J ends lost 5 bases and 3 bases, in that order; junction bases with no gene match: 11. CDR3 in DNA: TGTGCCAGCAGCCGGCGGGAGATGATTATGACAGATACGCAGTATTTT. Amino acids: CASSRREMIMTDTQYF.

The chain employs TRBV29-1 and TRBJ2-1; 9 bases are a match to TRBD1. This CDR3 comprises 16 residues. Looked up from germline, CDR1 is SQVTM and CDR2 is ANQGSEA. The V and J ends lost 1 base and 2 bases, in that order; junction bases with no gene match: 6. For the CDR3, the DNA is TGCAGCGTTGAAGGGGGGGACAGGGAGACCTACAATGAGCAGTTCTTC. Translation: CSVEGGDRETYNEQFF.

J is TRBJ1-4 and V is TRBV13; unclear D gene. Germline CDR1 and CDR2: PRHDT and FYEKMQ (reference sequence). The CDR3 runs 14 residues. Trimming took 5 bases from V and 3 from J, leaving 10 bases between them. Written as DNA, the CDR3 is TGTGCCAGCAGCCGGGTTACCGCTAATGAAAAACTGTTTTTT. Residues: CASSRVTANEKLFF.

The chain employs TRBV28 and TRBJ1-5; D not certain. V was clipped by 6 bases and J by 1 base, with 10 bases between them. CDR1 and CDR2 (germline): MDHEN, SYDVKM. The CDR3 runs to 14 residues. CDR3 in amino acids: CASSPHISNQPQHF. The CDR3, as DNA: TGTGCCAGCAGCCCCCACATAAGCAATCAGCCCCAGCATTTT.

The chain recombines TRBV19 with TRBJ1-1; TRBD1 is a possible D gene (6 bases). CDR3 length: 14 amino acids. V lost 6 bases and J 7 bases, leaving 18 bases between the germline ends. Per the germline V gene, CDR1 is LNHDA and CDR2 is SQIVND (reference sequence). This CDR3 is CASRFAQTGVEAFF. In DNA form, the CDR3 reads TGTGCCAGTAGGTTCGCCCAGACAGGCGTTGAAGCTTTCTTT.

The chain couples TRBV5-3 to TRBJ2-4; maybe TRBD2 (5 bases). TRBV5-3 is sorted into the ORF group, with uncertain function. V was shortened by 4 bases and J by 2 bases, with 13 bases between the two germline ends. The CDR3 covers 15 residues. The CDR3 loop reads CARSRPRVPKNIQYF. Here the CDR3 DNA reads TGTGCCAGAAGCCGACCGCGGGTACCCAAAAACATTCAGTACTTC.

In this sample, this clone turned up a few times. The rearrangement uses TRBV5-8 and TRBJ2-3, with a tentative D call TRBD2 (6 bases). CDR1 and CDR2 from the germline V gene are SGHTS and YDEGEE. The CDR3 loop spans 16 amino acids. V lost 4 bases and J lost 9, with 24 bases in between. This CDR3 reads CASSLRTGDTRQTQYF. The CDR3 coding sequence is TGTGCCAGCAGCCTACGGACGGGAGATACCCGCCAGACGCAGTATTTT.